The T cell receptor beta chain described here comes from a study of cytomegalovirus exposure and HLA in healthy donors. This clone is termed medium-sized. There are 16 residues in the CDR3. Trimming shortened V by 0 bases and J by 6 bases, and 15 bases separated the two germline ends. Germline V CDR1 and CDR2: LGHNA, YSLEER. This PCR relied on a set of 60 Vbeta primers and 13 Jbeta primers. Sequencing used immunoSEQ multiplex PCR; TCRdb keeps in-frame clones, though not all of them. The table lists 150,000 to 200,000 clones, 65% to 75% of them singletons. Specimen: PBMCs. The clonotype was recovered from a human donor in good health. This chain uses TRBV4-3 with TRBJ2-1; tentatively, D is TRBD1 (6 bases). CDR3 sequence: CASSQDAQGTGNEQFF. CDR3 DNA: TGCGCCAGCAGCCAAGATGCACAGGGAACTGGCAATGAGCAGTTCTTC.